Below, one TCR beta chain is given with its context. Its antigen is not identified. This specimen belongs to a study of vaccination and CD4 T cells after COVID-19. Overall study: Investigators stimulated cells with overlapping spike peptides drawn from SARS-CoV-2, HCoV-NL63, HCoV-OC43 and HCoV-229E.

The treatment denotes: 10-day PBMC culture with coronavirus spike peptide pools or control peptides (ViraFEST assay). Trimming pared 1 base from V and 0 bases from J, leaving 10 bases between. Germline CDR1 reads SGHVS; CDR2 reads FNYEAQ. This CDR3 is built from 17 residues. With the Oncomine TCR Beta short-read assay, DNA from cultured CD4+ T cells was sequenced. From CD4+ T cells that had been cultured, genomic DNA was extracted. Using its own MiXCR run on the PCR reads, TCRdb lists one record per CDR3 protein. The sample lists around 11,000 distinct CDR3 sequences; roughly two thirds were seen once. Regarding the study as a whole: With convalescent patients, a median about 86% of reactive clones emerged solely after vaccination.

The TCR originated in a human donor who had recovered from COVID-19. The genes are TRBV7-6 and TRBJ1-6; weak D call: TRBD1 (6 bases). This material consisted of CD4+ T cells from blood, cultured in vitro, taken before SARS-CoV-2 vaccination. CDR3 coding DNA: TGTGCCAGCAGCTTAGTATCGGACAGCTCCTATAATTCACCCCTCCACTTT. This codes for CASSLVSDSSYNSPLHF. Looking up the rest from reference TRBV7-6 and TRBJ1-6 gives the full variable domain: GAGVSQSPRYKVTKRGQDVALRCDPISGHVSLYWYRQALGQGPEFLTYFNYEAQQDKSGLPNDRFSAERPEGSISTLTIQRTEQRDSAMYRCASSLVSDSSYNSPLHFGNGTRLTVT.